In this sample, the clone carrying this T cell receptor beta chain turned up a few times. The antigen is not known. V was trimmed by 5 bases and J by 3 bases, leaving 11 bases between them. CDR3 length equals 13 residues. CDR1 and CDR2 from the germline V gene are SGHTA and FQGNSA. MiXCR, applied by TCRdb to the 5' RACE reads, yields one record per CDR3 protein. The sample yields under 450,000 distinct CDR3 sequences, 15% to 20% seen once. This specimen comes from a study of CD8 T cells in ankylosing spondylitis. Study-wide results and caveats: It appeared that ankylosing spondylitis blood was characterized by a TCR beta motif of about eight highly homologous variants.

This clonotype was sampled from a male donor with ankylosing spondylitis. Specimen: blood, either unsorted or a sorted T cell fraction (not recorded which). The genes are TRBV7-2 and TRBJ2-7, with D tentatively TRBD1 (6 bases). CDR3 coding DNA: TGTGCCAGCAGCACGGACAGAATCTACGAGCAGTACTTC. This sequence encodes CASSTDRIYEQYF.